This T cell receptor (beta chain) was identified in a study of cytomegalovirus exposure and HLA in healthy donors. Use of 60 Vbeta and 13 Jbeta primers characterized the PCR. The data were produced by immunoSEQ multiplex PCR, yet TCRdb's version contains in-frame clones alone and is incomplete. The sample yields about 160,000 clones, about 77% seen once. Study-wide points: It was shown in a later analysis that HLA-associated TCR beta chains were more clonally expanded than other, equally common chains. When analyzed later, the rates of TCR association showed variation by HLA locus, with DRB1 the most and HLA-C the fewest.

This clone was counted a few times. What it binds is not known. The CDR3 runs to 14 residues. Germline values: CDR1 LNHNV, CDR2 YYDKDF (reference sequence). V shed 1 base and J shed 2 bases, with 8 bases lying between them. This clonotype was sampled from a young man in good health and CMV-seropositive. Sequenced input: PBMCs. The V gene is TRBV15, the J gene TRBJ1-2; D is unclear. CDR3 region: CATSRGGFNYGYTF. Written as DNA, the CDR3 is TGTGCCACCAGCAGAGGAGGATTCAACTATGGCTACACCTTC.